The present T cell receptor beta chain was sequenced within a study of blood T cell repertoires in COVID-19 (dated by TCRdb to 2020 to 2022). With regard to the full study: Samples covering the acute and convalescent phases of COVID-19 were provided by collaborators in the United States, Italy and Spain. A freely available public database, intended as a resource for researchers studying the immune response to SARS-CoV-2, is where the repertoires were released. The samples were drawn from the first 160 participants of the ongoing ImmuneRACE study and from 1,200 or so subjects provided by 6 global collaborators. Subjects who had been exposed to COVID-19, were actively infected with it, or had recovered from it provided the deeply sampled blood TCRbeta repertoires that made up the dataset. Where HLA class I and class II types were available, the types were taken from metadata supplied by the sample provider, not from assay-based typing. A de-identified subject ID, COVID-19 status, age in years and sex were almost always included in the sample metadata. The material from the prospective study consisted of cDNA or gDNA derived from T cells, B-cell-depleted T cells, or PBMCs. Results the study describes overall, beyond this receptor: The amount of clinical and demographic metadata varied by source and participant and was provided uncurated.

Per the germline V gene (reference sequence), LNHDA is the CDR1 and SQIVND is the CDR2. Counted from cysteine to phenylalanine, this CDR3 has 15 amino acids. Only CDR3 DNA is held: 45 bases, read in frame from base 1. V is pared back by 0 bases and J by 4 bases, with 10 bases lying between the germline termini. A remark on this clone: The clone's antigen remains unknown. Qualities for individual bases were not recorded, and no much larger clone is one base off.

The immunoSEQ Assay, a bias-controlled multiplex PCR, was used to amplify TCRbeta CDR3 regions from genomic DNA. Per the source publication's procedure: Within the assay, amplification of reference gene primers was used to estimate how many nucleated cells each sample contained. To quantify the absolute abundance of each unique TCRbeta CDR3 rearrangement, sequence reads were collapsed and filtered. For each sample, productive Simpson clonality was calculated as the square root of Simpson's diversity index over productive rearrangements. TCRdb obtained this table from immuneACCESS and retained in-frame rearrangements with V and J assigned. These tables miss some clones; where compared with another copy, unresolved V genes account for less than half of the shortfall, and the remainder is unexplained. For V, J and clone size, that table is used; D and trimming come from the DNA. This sample gives roughly 250,000 clones in total; around four fifths of them show up just once. The top ten constitute 4% of the sample.

The collaborating institutions used their own protocols to collect whole blood in K2EDTA tubes. For TCRbeta analysis, collaborators shipped samples as frozen whole blood, isolated PBMCs, or DNA extracted from either of those sample types. The source material was peripheral blood. The source is a man aged 45-60 years with acute or convalescent COVID-19. This receptor chain uses TRBV19 and TRBJ2-1; there is no confident call for the D gene. The CDR3 region reads CASSIEASEYNEQFF. The nucleotide sequence reads TGTGCCAGTAGTATAGAGGCTAGTGAGTACAATGAGCAGTTCTTC.